The entry that follows covers one T cell receptor (beta chain) sequence. No antigen is known for it. This entry belongs to a study of monozygotic twins with cystic fibrosis. Study-level points and caveats: The repertoire was suggested to be naive-dominated, clonality median roughly 0.0093. Monozygotic CF twin pairs shared significantly more nucleotide-identical clonotypes than unrelated CF individuals did.

Trimming took off 0 bases at V and 4 bases at J, with 16 bases between the two ends. Germline V gene lookup returns CDR1 SGHNT and CDR2 YYREEE (reference sequence). The CDR3 spans 16 residues. The table came from immunoSEQ multiplex PCR; TCRdb's copy has only in-frame clones and leaves some out. The sample holds 30,000 to 40,000 clones, about nine tenths seen once. This chain connects TRBV5-4 to TRBJ1-2; D ambiguous. This TCR was sampled from a boy aged 2 to 9 with cystic fibrosis. Sequencing was carried out using blood. CDR3 DNA: TGTGCCAGCAGCTTGGACAGTTTTAGCACCGCCTATGGCTACACCTTC. Translating it yields CASSLDSFSTAYGYTF. Combining the CDR3 with reference TRBV5-4 and TRBJ1-2 gives the whole variable domain ETGVTQSPTHLIKTRGQQVTLRCSSQSGHNTVSWYQQALGQGPQFIFQYYREEENGRGNFPPRFSGLQFPNYSSELNVNALELDDSALYLCASSLDSFSTAYGYTFGSGTRLTVV.